This T cell receptor (beta chain) stems from a study of graft-versus-host responses after intestinal transplantation. Study observations and caveats: Analysis identified GvH clones in recipient marrow, with some appearing first in ileum or blood.

In the case of this clone: What it recognizes is unknown.

With 4 bases clipped from V and 4 bases from J, the junction kept 8 bases outside the gene matches. The CDR3 spans 15 residues. Germline values: CDR1 SGHDT, CDR2 YYEEEE. Clones were read by immunoSEQ multiplex PCR, and TCRdb kept only the in-frame ones, dropping some. The repertoire holds about 29,000 clones, with more than 85% as singletons. The J gene is TRBJ2-1, the V gene TRBV5-6; 7 positions agree with TRBD2. The sequences come from PBMCs, collected roughly 62 days after intestinal transplant. The TCR originated in a human patient who received an intestinal transplant, so some T cells may come from the graft donor. The chain's CDR3 is CASSPLASGYNEQFF. DNA for the CDR3: TGTGCCAGCAGCCCCCTGGCTAGCGGATACAATGAGCAGTTCTTC.